The entry below describes one TCR beta chain. Its antigen remains unknown. The V end lost 5 bases, the J end lost 1 base, and 21 bases lay between the germline ends. Germline V gives CDR1 SNHLY, CDR2 FYNNEI. This CDR3 has 17 residues. The donors were in the approximately 130-subject validation cohort, distinct from the roughly 700-subject first cohort. These data originate in a study of cytomegalovirus exposure and HLA in healthy donors. Profiled with immunoSEQ multiplex PCR; TCRdb holds only in-frame clones, not every one. Here the sample spans 250,000 or so clones, about 88% being singletons. Study-level points and caveats: The study found most TCR sequences rare, yet found some public TCRs in many donors. Through in vitro validation, three CMV-associated chains were shown to be specific for CMV antigens. Cytomegalovirus status, reportedly, was diagnosed with high specificity and sensitivity by the classifier.

This chain links TRBV2 with TRBJ2-7; D not resolved. Sequencing used PBMCs. This clonotype was sampled from a man aged 18 to 29 in good health and CMV-seropositive. This CDR3 reads CASSLYRPGGRSYEQYF. The CDR3, as DNA: TGTGCCAGCAGTCTATATCGTCCGGGTGGAAGGTCCTACGAGCAGTACTTC.